Shown below are 5 T cell receptor beta chains from a single sample sequenced in a study of cytomegalovirus exposure and HLA in healthy donors. It was with 60 Vbeta and 13 Jbeta primers that the PCR ran. Generated by immunoSEQ multiplex PCR, the TCRdb table keeps only in-frame clones and is missing some. The sample lists approximately 160,000 clones, roughly 80% occurring once. Input material: PBMCs. Source of these receptors: a man aged 25 to 40 in good health and CMV-seropositive.

The chain uses TRBV14 and TRBJ1-1; D not resolved. Trimming pared 3 bases from V and 3 bases from J, leaving 8 bases between. Germline V gene sequence: CDR1 SGHDN, CDR2 FVKESK. The CDR3 has 13 residues. The CDR3 here is CASSHFRDTEAFF. The CDR3 DNA follows: TGTGCCAGCAGCCATTTCCGGGACACTGAAGCTTTCTTT. The variable domain in full, with the rest retrieved from reference TRBV14 and TRBJ1-1, is EAGVTQFPSHSVIEKGQTVTLRCDPISGHDNLYWYRRVMGKEIKFLLHFVKESKQDESGMPNNRFLAERTGGTYSTLKVQPAELEDSGVYFCASSHFRDTEAFFGQGTRLTVV.

This clone was counted between two and nine times. This sample also contains other DNA sequences that code for the same CDR3. The V call is TRBV19, the J call TRBJ2-5; TRBD2 agrees at 7 bases. Per germline, CDR1 LNHDA and CDR2 SQIVND (reference sequence). V trimming: 5 bases; J trimming: 1 base; junction bases outside the gene matches: 1. The CDR3 has 13 amino acids. Written as DNA, the CDR3 is TGTGCCAGTAGTTCTAGCGGCCAAGAGACCCAGTACTTC. As protein: CASSSSGQETQYF.

V usage is TRBV5-1 and J usage is TRBJ1-1; 8 nucleotides match TRBD1. CDR1 and CDR2 (germline): SGHRS, YFSETQ. This CDR3 region has 15 residues. With 4 bases clipped from V and 6 bases from J, the junction kept 11 bases outside the gene matches. The CDR3 bases are TGCGCCAGCAGCGCCGGACAGGGATTGGGATCTGAAGCTTTCTTT. Its translation: CASSAGQGLGSEAFF.

The chain uses TRBV29-1 and TRBJ2-1, with TRBD2 identical over 8 bases. This CDR3 region has 14 residues. Per germline, CDR1 SQVTM and CDR2 ANQGSEA. Unmatched junction bases numbered 4, after V lost 2 bases and J lost 4 bases. The CDR3 spells CSVESGRTYNEQFF. The CDR3 DNA reads as TGCAGCGTTGAAAGCGGGAGAACTTACAATGAGCAGTTCTTC.

This clone has a single count. The chain employs TRBV28 and TRBJ1-1; 7 bases align to TRBD1. This CDR3 contains 15 residues. The junction had 8 bases not matched to a gene; V was cut back by 7 bases and J by 0 bases. Germline values: CDR1 MDHEN, CDR2 SYDVKM. The CDR3 region is CASIPTTGVNTEAFF. Here the CDR3 DNA reads TGTGCCAGCATCCCCACAACAGGGGTGAACACTGAAGCTTTCTTT.